This is a list of T cell receptor beta chains from one sample in a study of cytomegalovirus exposure and HLA in healthy donors. Sequencing was performed with immunoSEQ multiplex PCR; in TCRdb, only in-frame clones are kept and a portion is missing. The data show about 200,000 clones, around 79% seen once. The specimen was PBMCs. The receptors here all came from a male donor in good health and CMV-seropositive. Both conserved end residues are part of each CDR3. D genes are given only for firm matches. A row's size may be missing; if present it is once, few, many or a size class.

V gene,D gene,clone size,J gene,CDR3 protein,CDR3 DNA
TRBV7-3,-,few,TRBJ2-2,CASSPTNTGELFF,TGTGCCAGCAGCCCAACGAACACCGGGGAGCTGTTTTTT
TRBV7-7,TRBD1,-,TRBJ2-5,CASSLNRGPLETQYF,TGTGCCAGCAGCTTAAACAGGGGGCCCTTAGAGACCCAGTACTTC
TRBV4-2,TRBD1,few,TRBJ1-2,CASSQADRAYGYTF,TGTGCCAGCAGCCAAGCCGACAGGGCTTATGGCTACACCTTC
TRBV29-1,TRBD2,-,TRBJ2-3,CSVGTIAGGTDTQYF,TGCAGCGTCGGAACAATAGCGGGTGGTACAGATACGCAGTATTTT
TRBV29-1,TRBD1,-,TRBJ1-1,CSVPAGTGFEAFF,TGCAGCGTTCCTGCCGGGACAGGGTTTGAAGCTTTCTTT
TRBV11-2,TRBD1,few,TRBJ1-2,CASSSMTGREDGYTF,TGTGCCAGCAGCTCCATGACAGGGAGAGAGGATGGCTACACCTTC
TRBV9,-,-,TRBJ1-2,CASSVDVGPQGAGYGYTF,TGTGCCAGCAGCGTAGACGTGGGCCCGCAGGGCGCAGGGTATGGCTACACCTTC
TRBV7-6,TRBD1,-,TRBJ1-1,CASSRRTGGNTEAFF,TGTGCCAGCAGCCGGAGGACAGGCGGGAACACTGAAGCTTTCTTT
TRBV7-2,TRBD1,-,TRBJ1-5,CASSPPGQGGNQPQHF,TGTGCCAGCAGCCCCCCGGGACAGGGAGGCAATCAGCCCCAGCATTTT
TRBV9,-,-,TRBJ1-4,CASSGSRGWDEKLFF,TGTGCCAGCAGCGGATCCAGGGGATGGGATGAAAAACTGTTTTTT
TRBV7-9,-,-,TRBJ2-2,CASSLGAVNTGELFF,TGTGCCAGCAGCTTAGGTGCGGTGAACACCGGGGAGCTGTTTTTT
TRBV5-4,-,-,TRBJ2-3,CASSLPTRSSTDTQYF,TGTGCCAGCAGCTTACCCACCAGGTCTAGCACAGATACGCAGTATTTT
TRBV7-3,TRBD1,-,TRBJ1-3,CASSIQGESGNTIYF,TGTGCCAGCAGCATACAGGGGGAGTCTGGAAACACCATATATTTT
TRBV6-6,-,-,TRBJ1-5,CASSYPQGVGNQPQHF,TGTGCCAGCAGTTATCCCCAGGGCGTGGGCAATCAGCCCCAGCATTTT
TRBV10-3,-,-,TRBJ2-4,CAISGDIAKNIQYF,TGTGCCATCAGTGGAGACATAGCCAAAAACATTCAGTACTTC
TRBV5-6,TRBD2,-,TRBJ2-3,CASRVAGGRATQYF,TGTGCCAGCAGGGTAGCGGGAGGTCGGGCTACGCAGTATTTT
TRBV9,TRBD2,few,TRBJ2-3,CASSAGLTGGDDTQYF,TGTGCCAGCAGCGCGGGACTAACCGGGGGGGATGATACGCAGTATTTT
TRBV7-8,TRBD1,once,TRBJ1-1,CASSFRGGRRTEAFF,TGTGCCAGCAGCTTCCGAGGGGGCCGACGCACTGAAGCTTTCTTT
TRBV4-3,-,-,TRBJ2-1,CASSQVADSYNEQFF,TGCGCCAGCAGCCAAGTAGCGGATTCCTACAATGAGCAGTTCTTC
TRBV10-3,-,-,TRBJ2-3,CAISINRVTSTDTQYF,TGTGCCATCAGTATTAACAGGGTCACTAGCACAGATACGCAGTATTTT
TRBV28,-,-,TRBJ1-2,CASSPFLGQPFNYGYTF,TGTGCCAGCAGTCCCTTCTTGGGACAACCGTTTAACTATGGCTACACCTTC
TRBV28,TRBD1,-,TRBJ1-1,CASSLHQGGNTEAFF,TGTGCCAGCAGTTTACACCAGGGGGGGAACACTGAAGCTTTCTTT
TRBV7-9,-,-,TRBJ1-3,CASSLVGANSGNTIYF,TGTGCCAGCAGCTTGGTAGGGGCCAACTCTGGAAACACCATATATTTT
TRBV7-9,TRBD2,-,TRBJ2-5,CASSLAGAGEETQYF,TGTGCCAGCAGCTTAGCTGGTGCGGGAGAGGAGACCCAGTACTTC
TRBV19,-,-,TRBJ1-2,CASSSGVNYGYTF,TGTGCCAGTAGCTCCGGGGTGAACTATGGCTACACCTTC
TRBV6-6,-,-,TRBJ1-5,CASSPWGGNQPQHF,TGTGCCAGCAGTCCCTGGGGGGGGAATCAGCCCCAGCATTTT
TRBV15,-,few,TRBJ2-7,CATSRGGGAEAQYF,TGTGCCACCAGCAGAGGTGGGGGCGCCGAAGCGCAGTACTTC
TRBV28,TRBD1,-,TRBJ2-1,CASTVFRDSSYNEQFF,TGTGCCAGCACCGTTTTCCGGGACAGCTCCTACAATGAGCAGTTCTTC
TRBV28,TRBD2,-,TRBJ2-3,CARTSGIWGDTQYF,TGTGCCAGGACTAGCGGAATATGGGGGGATACGCAGTATTTT
TRBV6-5,TRBD1,-,TRBJ1-6,CASRTGQGYNSPLHF,TGTGCCAGCAGGACAGGACAGGGTTATAATTCACCCCTCCACTTT
TRBV7-3,-,-,TRBJ2-1,CASKLEGLGGNEQFF,TGTGCCAGCAAGTTAGAGGGACTGGGTGGCAATGAGCAGTTCTTC